The text below deals with one T cell receptor beta chain. This clonotype showed up many times. Its antigen is unknown. No clone much larger than this one lies a single base away; base qualities are absent. The germline ends are 8 bases apart after V is trimmed by 1 base and J by 5 bases. Sequences SGHTA (CDR1) and FQGNSA (CDR2) are obtained from the germline V gene. The CDR3 contains 13 residues, cysteine and phenylalanine counted. CDR3 DNA is the only sequence kept; it has 39 bases, read in frame from the first base. Libraries were constructed by 5' RACE. Sequencing relied on an Illumina HiSeq 2500. A second roughly 6 to 12 cycle PCR used a sample-barcoded 5' primer and a J-beta primer mix. A template-switch 5' adaptor carrying 12 random nucleotides introduced a unique molecular identifier onto each TCR beta cDNA molecule. Each sample yielded at least 2.5 million CDR3-containing paired-end reads. All of the RNA was converted into first-strand cDNA using the Mint cDNA synthesis kit, with a TRBC-specific oligonucleotide serving as the primer. Following uracil-DNA glycosylase treatment, a first 18-cycle PCR with universal primers M1SS and BC2_uni_R was performed on all cDNA. The published analysis was carried out like this. For normalization, 1 million high-quality reads, each with a distinct molecular identifier, were randomly selected from each sample. Instead of being binned into consensus sequences, reads that shared molecular identifiers were thrown out. MiTCR, set to a Q25 quality threshold and the strictest error-elimination algorithm, was used for CDR3 identification, clonotype clustering and error correction. A nonparametric unseen species model using Euler transformation provided a lower-bound estimate of total TCR beta diversity. TCRdb's own reprocessing of the public reads used fastp at Q25 and MiXCR and kept productive beta chains. Identical CDR3 protein sequences are pooled into one entry, listed with their most common genes and DNA. None of the V and J calls come from the authors' own analysis; TCRdb made them. This sample lists under 1,000,000 distinct CDR3 sequences; 30% to 45% were detected once. Roughly 13% of the sample is in the top ten clones.

The data derive from a study of blood T cells in healthy people across ages (dated by TCRdb to about 2015). Regarding the research as a whole: In model experiments, template switching captured roughly one uniquely barcoded TCR beta cDNA molecule for every two T cells. Two additional independent replicas of 1 million unique cDNA reads from the same blood draw were analyzed for two donors (one aged 18 to 30 and one aged 80 or older). Age-related changes in TCR beta repertoire diversity were measured in the study by deep sequencing normalized with unique cDNA molecular identifiers. To avoid experimental bias, donors of different ages were randomly spread across the sequencing lanes. The donors were divided into four age groups: young (average approximately 17 years), middle-aged (around 41), aged (about 62) and long-lived (around 80).

The roughly 39 donors, aged about 6 to 95 years, were systemically healthy Caucasian individuals from Russia. Each donor gave around 9 milliliters of peripheral blood, collected into EDTA-treated Vacutainer tubes. Ficoll-Paque density-gradient centrifugation was used to isolate PBMCs, with at least 6.5 million per sample. Total RNA was extracted from PBMCs with Trizol reagent, with at least 6 micrograms obtained per sample. For every donor, an aliquot of PBMCs went through flow cytometry to measure the percentages of naive CD45RAhigh/CD27high T cells. Points the paper makes about the study in general: There was a strong correlation between observed TCR beta diversity and the percentage of naive T cells measured by flow cytometry. The long-lived group showed more naive CD4+ T cells, fewer expanded clones and increased TCR diversity than the aged group, suggesting age selection. Conclusive comparison of naive and antigen-experienced compartments was prevented by the profiling of bulk unsorted PBMCs. Observed TCR beta diversity per million T cells fell roughly linearly with age, and a significant reduction was already apparent by age about 38. Donor CMV infection status was unknown, potentially confounding age-related changes in expanded clonotypes. Total diversity estimates from one million sequenced T cells were considered lower bounds and underestimates.

The sequence came from a man younger than 35 in good health. The chain employs TRBV7-2 and TRBJ1-2, with a weak D call of TRBD1 (5 bases match). The sample comprised blood. The nucleotides are TGTGCCAGCAGCTTAGGAGGGGCGTATGGCTACACCTTC. Its translation is CASSLGGAYGYTF.